This T cell receptor beta chain stems from a study of CD8 T cells in Susac syndrome (dated by TCRdb to about 2019). Background on the whole study: Among the sequenced Susac syndrome patients, more than five had clinically active disease and under 10 were in clinical remission. At blood withdrawal, Susac syndrome patients were either therapy-naive, taking corticosteroids (in some cases with IVIg as well), or taking IVIg alone. The study used repertoire sequencing to test whether antigen drove CD8+ T cell activation and differentiation in Susac syndrome. Overall study outcomes, separate from this receptor: The study acknowledged that relatively few individuals were included in the TCR sequencing and HLA analysis. No clonal expansion was detected in the CD4+ T cell repertoire of Susac syndrome patients.

As regards this clonotype: Its antigen target is currently unknown. No quality values exist for individual bases; no much larger clone is one base distant.

RNA was extracted using the RNeasy kit, and about 0.45 to 1 microgram was reverse transcribed with random hexamers. The immunoSEQ multiplex PCR assay, which covers 54 Vbeta and 13 Jbeta segments, was used to amplify TCR beta CDR3 regions. Bias from PCR amplification was corrected by using a synthetic template baseline for primer optimization and for computational correction. The study's processing was this. Only productive sequences were kept, with reads annotated to V, D and J genes according to IMGT and analyzed in immunoSEQ Analyzer. Clonality was computed as one minus Shannon entropy normalized by log2 of the number of productive unique sequences. For each patient and control, public and private clones were evaluated within the 100 most prevalent clones. Clones were defined as Susac-specific when absent from the healthy and MS cohorts, from some 1,100 published viral clones and from other ImmuneACCESS disease sequences. TCRdb reworked the public reads: Q25 trimming with fastp, MiXCR clone assembly, productive beta chains retained. Rows are combined by CDR3 protein, so each entry shows the most common genes and DNA. The authors' filters were not applied to this entry. The sample profile shows under 200,000 distinct CDR3 sequences; around 95% of them were found once. Of the sample, more than 0.08% is held by the ten largest clones.

CDR1 MNHEY and CDR2 SVGAGI were looked up in the germline V gene. From the cysteine up to the phenylalanine, the CDR3 has a length of 13 residues. The retained sequence is limited to the CDR3, 39 bases, with the frame set at the first base. Relative to germline, V is 6 bases shorter and J is 6 bases shorter, with 14 bases between their ends. Peripheral blood CD8+ and CD4+ T cells from healthy donors, Susac syndrome patients and multiple sclerosis patients were profiled using high-throughput TCR beta sequencing. Susac syndrome patients met recently defined diagnostic criteria for definite or probable disease. Bulk CD8+ and CD4+ T cells were purified by magnetic negative isolation, whereas CD8+ TEMRA cells were enriched by FACS. Blood was drawn into EDTA tubes, processed within 24 hours, and PBMCs were isolated by density gradient centrifugation. PBMCs intended for TCR sequencing were cryopreserved in liquid nitrogen and were subsequently thawed in a 37 degrees C water bath. A purity of at least 90% was achieved for sorted or isolated CD4+, CD8+ and CD8+ TEMRA cells.

The sequence was collected from a human donor with Susac syndrome. The sequenced sample was CD4+ T cells from PBMCs. Recombination connected TRBV6-5 to TRBJ1-2; a tentative D call is TRBD1 (5 bases match). The CDR3 region has the sequence CASSSRVQDGYTF. The sequenced DNA is TGTGCCAGCAGCTCCCGGGTACAGGATGGCTACACCTTC.